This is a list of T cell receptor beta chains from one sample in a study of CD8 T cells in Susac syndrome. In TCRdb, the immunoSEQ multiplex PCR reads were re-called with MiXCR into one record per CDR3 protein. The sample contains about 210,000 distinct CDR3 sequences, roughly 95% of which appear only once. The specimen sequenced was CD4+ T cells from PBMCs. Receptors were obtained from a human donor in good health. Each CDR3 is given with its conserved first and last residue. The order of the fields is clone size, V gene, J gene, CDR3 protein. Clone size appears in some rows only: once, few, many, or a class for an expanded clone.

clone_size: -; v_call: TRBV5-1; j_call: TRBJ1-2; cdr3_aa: CASSGTGQGYGYTF
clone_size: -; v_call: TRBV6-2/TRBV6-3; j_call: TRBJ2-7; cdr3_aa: CASRATVPSSYEQYF
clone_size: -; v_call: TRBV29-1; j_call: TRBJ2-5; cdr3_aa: CSGGLAGETQYF
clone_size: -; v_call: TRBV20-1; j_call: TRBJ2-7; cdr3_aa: CSGRFTYEQYF
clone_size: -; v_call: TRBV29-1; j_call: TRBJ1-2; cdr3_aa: CSVGGRQGDYGYTF
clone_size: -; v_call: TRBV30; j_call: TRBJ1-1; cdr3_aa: CAWGGRGNTEAFF
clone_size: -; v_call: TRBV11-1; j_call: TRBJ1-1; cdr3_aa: CASSLGSGGPSLTYNTEAFF
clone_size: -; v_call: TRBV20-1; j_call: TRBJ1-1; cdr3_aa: CSAYSGQGGSEAFF
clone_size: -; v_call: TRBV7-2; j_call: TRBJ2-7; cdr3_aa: CASSLARQGLSSYEQYF
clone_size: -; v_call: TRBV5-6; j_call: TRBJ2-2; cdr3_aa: CASSLRGGGPRELFF
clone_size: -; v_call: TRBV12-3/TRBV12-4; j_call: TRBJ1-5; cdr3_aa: CASSRQGVKQPQHF
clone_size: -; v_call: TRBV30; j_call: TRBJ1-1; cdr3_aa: CAWTGLRSGTEAFF
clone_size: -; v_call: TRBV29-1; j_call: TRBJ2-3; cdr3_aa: CSGRGQGVGTDTQYF
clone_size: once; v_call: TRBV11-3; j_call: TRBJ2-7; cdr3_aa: CASSWMSSYEQYF
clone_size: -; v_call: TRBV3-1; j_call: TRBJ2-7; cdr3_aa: CASSLLSVRVNEQYF
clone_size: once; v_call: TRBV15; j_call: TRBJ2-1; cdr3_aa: CATSSRLAGGGPYNEQFF